This T cell receptor (beta chain) was documented in a study of blood T cell repertoires in COVID-19. Looking at the study overall: T cells, B-cell-depleted T cells, or PBMCs supplied cDNA or gDNA.

Participants were placed into cohorts based on the clinical history they reported. Original handling: From reference gene primer amplification, estimates of nucleated cell counts were derived. TCRdb's table, derived via immunoSEQ multiplex PCR, lists solely in-frame clones and lacks some. V and J calls and clone size are as listed in that table; D and trimming were resolved from the DNA. The table shows 100,000 to 150,000 clones, with 75% to 90% occurring only once. V lost 4 bases and J 4 bases, leaving 8 bases between the germline ends. CDR3 length: 12 residues. Germline values: CDR1 SGDLS, CDR2 YYNGEE.

Material for sequencing was PBMCs or T cells enriched from blood (not recorded which). This chain connects TRBV9 to TRBJ1-1, with unresolved D. The sequence was collected from a woman between 45 and 65 years old who had recovered from COVID-19. The chain's CDR3 is CASSSGSTEAFF. The CDR3 region has the DNA TGTGCCAGCAGCTCGGGTAGCACTGAAGCTTTCTTT.